Below, one T cell receptor beta chain is given with its context. What it binds is unknown. This sample was taken from a study of response to subunit inactivated influenza vaccine. Findings and limits, study-wide: There was a suggestion from the authors that each seasonal influenza vaccination recruits few new T cells.

One entry per CDR3 protein results from TCRdb running MiXCR on the RT-PCR reads. The sample records about 780,000 distinct CDR3 sequences, 15% to 20% being singletons. This CDR3 comprises 15 residues. Losses at the gene ends were 7 bases for V and 0 bases for J; bases not matched to a gene: 2. CDR1 is ENHRY, CDR2 SYGVKD, per germline. Sample: PBMCs from blood, taken 5 days after vaccination. The chain couples TRBV10-3 to TRBJ2-2; 10 bases line up with TRBD1. The TCR originated in a man aged 45-65 years who received an inactivated influenza vaccine. The CDR3 here is CAIKGTGANTGELFF. CDR3 in DNA: TGTGCCATCAAGGGGACAGGGGCGAACACCGGGGAGCTGTTTTTT.